Listed here is a single T cell receptor (beta chain). Its antigen is still unknown. The data stem from a study of T cells expressing NK-cell markers. Notes on the study in general: Researchers report these clonotypes also headed the CD3+CD56-NKG2C+ fraction in four donors. For roughly 6 donors, the dominant NKG2C+ clonotypes made up about 1.0-8% of their CD8+ T cells.

UMIs were included in TCR beta cDNA generated by 5'RACE template switching. TCRdb re-called the 5' RACE reads, yielding one record per CDR3 amino acid sequence without DNA. The table lists about 110,000 distinct CDR3 sequences. CDR1 SGHKS and CDR2 YYEKEE come from the germline V gene (reference sequence). This CDR3 spans 14 amino acids. The receptor was isolated from a woman aged 18 to 75 in good health. V gene TRBV5-5 combines with J gene TRBJ1-1; the TCRdb D gene call, TRBD1, has no DNA to confirm it. The sequencing input was blood T cells: a sorted CD56 or NKG2C T cell subset, CD4+ or CD8+ T cells, or bulk PBMC T cells (not recorded which). The CDR3 is CASSVGQMNTEAFF.